This T cell receptor (beta chain) is drawn from a study of cytomegalovirus exposure and HLA in healthy donors. The PCR had 60 Vbeta and 13 Jbeta primers. Profiled with immunoSEQ multiplex PCR; TCRdb holds only in-frame clones, not every one. This table holds approximately 110,000 clones, roughly 70% found once. General study findings and limits: In a later analysis, at a false discovery rate of 0.05, under 20,000 TCR beta sequences were associated with HLA alleles. Cytomegalovirus-associated status was assigned to some 160 TCR beta chains.

Concerning this clone itself: Its target is not known. One end of the junction does not line up with germline, which may come from a read error.

Sequencing input: PBMCs. This receptor was identified in a man younger than 40 in good health and CMV-seropositive.

DNA of the CDR3: TGTGCTAGCAGCTTTACCCTAGCGCACCAAGAGACCCAGTACTTC. It specifies CASSFTLAHQETQYF. This sequence joins TRBV7-7 and TRBJ2-5, with D possibly being TRBD2 (6 bases). The V gene's germline CDR1 is SSHAT and CDR2 FNYEAQ (reference sequence). This CDR3 spans 15 amino acids.